This entry features one TCR beta chain sequence. The antigen remains undetermined. This CDR3 has 15 amino acids. V was pared by 6 bases and J by 5 bases, with 7 bases of the junction left unmatched. This entry comes from a study of identical twins. Study results and caveats: Whereas memory repertoires showed no such difference, abundant cord blood beta clonotypes carried fewer insertions. Zero-insertion analyses were open to partial confounding by invariant MAIT and iNKT cells. Twins shared out-of-frame alpha sequences with excess low generation probability.

Template switching, a step in the protocol, added a universal primer site, and cDNA carried unique molecular identifiers. TCRdb independently ran MiXCR on the 5' RACE reads; one entry per CDR3 protein. The profile shows 1,800,000 or so distinct CDR3 sequences, roughly a third of them singletons. Sample: cord blood. The sequence derives from a newborn girl in good health. This chain links TRBV12-3 or TRBV12-4 with TRBJ2-5, with 12 bases lining up with TRBD2. In nucleotides, the CDR3 is TGTGCCAGCAGCACCGCCGGGACTAGCGGGGAGACCCAGTACTTC. Translation gives CASSTAGTSGETQYF.